This T cell receptor (beta chain) originates from a study of shared clonotypes between healthy human individuals. Overall study results and limits: In contrast to clonotypes shared by all four donors, non-shared clonotypes had lower generation probabilities. Clonotype sharing across donors was expected to vary with sequencing depth. Across subsets, estimated richness was generally greater for naive than for memory populations.

Comment on this clone: Antigen: not known.

V shed 3 bases and J 5 bases; nucleotides not matched to a gene: 4. CDR1 is MNHEY, CDR2 SMNVEV, per germline (reference sequence). This CDR3 has 14 amino acids. Running of the assay took place at deep level. Using immunoSEQ multiplex PCR, the repertoire was profiled, and TCRdb retains in-frame clones only, with some absent. The data show about 380,000 clones, about 96% seen once. The chain uses TRBV27 and TRBJ1-5; 7 bases line up with TRBD1. Sequencing was done on a sample of memory CD8+ T cells sorted from blood. Documented subset: CD45RO+ cells pooled with CCR7-negative TemRA cells. The receptor comes from a man younger than 40 in good health. The DNA of the CDR3 is TGTGCCAGCAGTTTGATAGGGGGCGATCAGCCCCAGCATTTT. Its protein is CASSLIGGDQPQHF.